This T cell receptor beta chain was recorded in a study of T cell responses to AZD1222 COVID-19 vaccine. Per germline, CDR1 GTSNPN and CDR2 SVGIG (reference sequence). There are 13 residues in the CDR3. V gave up 0 bases and J gave up 3 bases, with 9 bases separating them. Profiling relied on immunoSEQ multiplex PCR, and the TCRdb table lists in-frame clones only, not all of them. Of 100,000 to 150,000 clones listed, more than 80% are singletons. The sample here was peripheral blood, taken on day 0 of AZD1222 vaccination. The chain carries TRBV30 and TRBJ2-7; D gene ambiguous. The receptor comes from an adult in good health. CDR3 DNA: TGTGCCTGGAGTGTTTCAGCCTTCTACGAGCAGTACTTC. Protein sequence: CAWSVSAFYEQYF.